Shown below are 24 T cell receptor beta chains from a single sample sequenced in a study of blood T cell repertoires in COVID-19. Profiling relied on immunoSEQ multiplex PCR, and the TCRdb table lists in-frame clones only, not all of them. The table shows about 200,000 clones, with 85% to 90% occurring only once. Specimen: peripheral blood. Receptors were obtained from a man aged 60 to 69 who had recovered from COVID-19.

The chain joins TRBV12-3 or TRBV12-4 to TRBJ1-2; 9 bases map to TRBD1. J lost 8 bases, V lost 6 bases, and 4 bases had no gene match. This CDR3 contains 12 residues. In nucleotides, the CDR3 is TGTGCCAGCAGCCGGACAGGGGAAGGCTACACCTTC. This codes for CASSRTGEGYTF.

This chain connects TRBV29-1 to TRBJ1-4, with TRBD1 identical over 7 bases. In germline, CDR1 is SQVTM, CDR2 ANQGSEA. This CDR3 spans 13 amino acids. Trimming at V came to 7 bases and at J to 5 bases, leaving 7 bases not matched to a gene. The CDR3 DNA reads TGCAGCGGACGAGGGGGCGGGAATGAAAAACTGTTTTTT. Translating gives CSGRGGGNEKLFF.

The rearrangement links TRBV10-2 to TRBJ1-5; D perhaps matches TRBD1 (5 bases). The CDR3 covers 15 residues. Germline CDR1 reads WSHSY; CDR2 reads SAAADI. V shed 8 bases and J shed 0 bases, with 14 bases lying between them. The CDR3 DNA reads as TGCGCCAGCGGCAGACAGATCGATAGCAATCAGCCCCAGCATTTT. This encodes CASGRQIDSNQPQHF.

The J gene is TRBJ2-2, the V gene TRBV6-2 or TRBV6-3, with 9 bases identical to TRBD2. CDR3 size: 17 residues. The V and J ends lost 6 bases and 5 bases, in that order; junction bases with no gene match: 13. Germline CDR1 and CDR2: MNHEY and SVGEGT. CDR3 in amino acids: CASSSHRSGSGTGELFF. The DNA for the CDR3 is TGTGCCAGCAGCTCTCACCGTAGCGGGAGCGGGACCGGGGAGCTGTTTTTT.

The chain uses TRBV28 and TRBJ1-2; D is uncertain. V lost 3 bases and J 3 bases, leaving 5 bases between the germline ends. The CDR3 extends over 12 amino acids. Germline CDR1 reads MDHEN; CDR2 reads SYDVKM. The CDR3 sequence: CASSLIDYGYTF. CDR3 nucleotides: TGTGCCAGCAGTTTGATAGACTATGGCTACACCTTC.

The chain combines TRBV6-5 with TRBJ2-1; D gene ambiguous. The V gene lost 6 bases and the J gene lost 0 bases, with 12 bases spanning the gap. The germline V gene has CDR1 MNHEY and CDR2 SVGAGI. The CDR3 sequence is 15 residues long. CDR3 region: CASRPTSGSYNEQFF. Written as DNA, the CDR3 is TGTGCCAGCAGGCCTACCTCGGGCTCCTACAATGAGCAGTTCTTC.

The gene calls are TRBV4-2 and TRBJ2-2; 10 bases are shared with TRBD1. Unmatched junction bases numbered 7, after V lost 1 base and J lost 5 bases. The CDR3 has 17 amino acids. The V gene's germline CDR1 is LGHNA and CDR2 YNFKEQ. This CDR3 reads CASSQVTGGGETGELFF. CDR3 DNA: TGTGCCAGCAGCCAAGTGACAGGGGGCGGGGAGACCGGGGAGCTGTTTTTT.

The gene calls are TRBV5-6 and TRBJ1-3, with TRBD1 matching over 7 bases. The CDR3 sequence is 17 residues long. Germline CDR1 is SGHDT and CDR2 is YYEEEE. The V gene end was trimmed by 0 bases and the J gene end by 0 bases; junction bases not matched to a gene: 6. CDR3 coding DNA: TGTGCCAGCAGCTTGGATCGGGGACAGATCTCTGGAAACACCATATATTTT. Its translation: CASSLDRGQISGNTIYF.

This clone was observed once. The chain couples TRBV10-3 to TRBJ1-4; D may be TRBD1 (5 bases). Germline lookup yields CDR1 ENHRY and CDR2 SYGVKD. CDR3 length: 13 amino acids. Trimming took off 7 bases at V and 5 bases at J, with 11 bases between the two ends. CDR3 coding DNA: TGTGCCATCACCAGGGACTTAAATGAAAAACTGTTTTTT. Protein sequence: CAITRDLNEKLFF.

As concerns this clone: The sample carries other DNA sequences with the same CDR3. V usage is TRBV7-2 and J usage is TRBJ1-5, with D maybe TRBD1 (5 bases). Deletions cut 4 bases from V and 6 bases from J, with 13 bases between. CDR1 SGHTA and CDR2 FQGNSA come from the germline V gene. CDR3 length: 14 amino acids. The chain's CDR3 is CASSSGRGGQPQHF. DNA for the CDR3: TGTGCCAGCAGCTCCGGGAGGGGCGGTCAGCCCCAGCATTTT.

The genes are TRBV7-2 and TRBJ1-4; D unresolved. In germline, CDR1 is SGHTA, CDR2 FQGNSA. This CDR3 has 15 residues. The V gene lost 4 bases and the J gene lost 4 bases, with 13 bases spanning the gap. DNA of the CDR3: TGTGCCAGCAGCTACTCCGAAGCCTATAATGAAAAACTGTTTTTT. It specifies CASSYSEAYNEKLFF.

This chain links TRBV6-6 with TRBJ1-5; 8 nucleotides match TRBD1. Germline loops: CDR1 MNHNY, CDR2 SVGAGI (reference sequence). The J segment lost 1 base and the V segment lost 5 bases, leaving 13 bases of the junction unmatched. The CDR3 consists of 18 residues. CDR3 sequence reads: CASSLQAQGAGSNQPQHF. CDR3 in DNA: TGTGCCAGCAGTCTCCAGGCCCAGGGGGCTGGCAGCAATCAGCCCCAGCATTTT.

The V gene is TRBV3-1 (or the pseudogene TRBV3-2), the J gene TRBJ2-5, with D possibly TRBD1 on 5 matching bases. CDR1 is LGHDT and CDR2 is YNNKEL in the germline V gene (reference sequence). With 0 bases removed from V and 4 bases from J, the gap between germline ends came to 18 bases. This CDR3 has 17 residues. The DNA for the CDR3 is TGTGCCAGCAGCCAAGAAAACCGACACTCAAGGGGAGAGACCCAGTACTTC. Its protein is CASSQENRHSRGETQYF.

The CDR3 loop reads CSVRGGQTNQPQHF. The CDR3, as DNA: TGCAGCGTCCGGGGGGGGCAGACCAATCAGCCCCAGCATTTT. The chain combines TRBV29-1 with TRBJ1-5; D might be TRBD1 (6 bases). The CDR3 contains 14 residues. V lost 6 bases to trimming and J lost 3 bases, with 15 bases between them. Per germline, CDR1 SQVTM and CDR2 ANQGSEA.

The genes are TRBV6-5 and TRBJ1-5; D gene unclear. Looked up from germline, CDR1 is MNHEY and CDR2 is SVGAGI. The CDR3 sequence is 12 residues long. V was trimmed by 10 bases and J by 5 bases, leaving 12 bases between them. The CDR3 here is CATAPGDQPQHF. The CDR3 DNA reads as TGTGCCACCGCTCCCGGGGATCAGCCCCAGCATTTT.

The chain employs TRBV5-6 and TRBJ1-2; possibly TRBD1 for D (5 bases). The CDR3 is 12 residues long. Germline-derived CDR1 and CDR2 are SGHDT and YYEEEE. Trimming took off 1 base at V and 8 bases at J, with 9 bases between the two ends. Written as DNA, the CDR3 is TGTGCCAGCAGCTTGCGGGGGAGGGGCTACACCTTC. This codes for CASSLRGRGYTF.

The V call is TRBV5-1, the J call TRBJ2-3; possible D gene TRBD1, 6 bases. V was trimmed by 7 bases and J by 5 bases, leaving 14 bases between them. CDR1 and CDR2 from the germline V gene are SGHRS and YFSETQ. The CDR3 runs 13 residues. This chain's CDR3 is CASGGRGGDTQYF. In nucleotides, the CDR3 is TGCGCCAGCGGTGGCAGGGGTGGAGATACGCAGTATTTT.

The CDR3 DNA sequence: TGTGCCAGCAGCTTGGGGACTAGGTTGTATGATGAGCAGTTCTTC. It specifies CASSLGTRLYDEQFF. The chain is built from TRBV5-8 and TRBJ2-1, with 7 bases lining up with TRBD2. Germline CDR1 is SGHTS and CDR2 is YDEGEE. V was pared by 0 bases and J by 8 bases, with 8 bases of the junction left unmatched. The CDR3 spans 15 residues. Supplemented by reference TRBV5-8 and TRBJ2-1, the full variable domain reads EAGVTQSPTHLIKTRGQQATLRCSPISGHTSVYWYQQALGLGLQFLLWYDEGEERNRGNFPPRFSGRQFPNYSSELNVNALELEDSALYLCASSLGTRLYDEQFFGPGTRLTVL.

This clone was counted ten times or more. V usage is TRBV28 and J usage is TRBJ2-2; 12 bases map to TRBD1. Germline V CDR1 and CDR2: MDHEN, SYDVKM. After removal of 7 bases from V and 6 bases from J, the junction contained 9 bases not matched to a gene. This CDR3 has 16 amino acids. CDR3 residues: CASKEAGTGGAGELFF. CDR3 DNA: TGTGCCAGCAAAGAGGCCGGGACAGGGGGCGCCGGGGAGCTGTTTTTT.

Comments on this clone: The same CDR3 can be traced to other DNA sequences in this sample. This chain connects TRBV19 to TRBJ1-5; TRBD1 is a possible D gene (5 bases). The CDR3 runs 13 residues. Deletions cut 3 bases from V and 7 bases from J, with 10 bases between. Germline V gene data show CDR1 as LNHDA and CDR2 as SQIVND (reference sequence). The chain's CDR3 is CASSIQGGQPQHF. DNA of the CDR3: TGTGCCAGTAGTATCCAGGGAGGGCAGCCCCAGCATTTT.

V gene TRBV4-1 combines with J gene TRBJ1-5; D gene uncertain. V dropped 2 bases and J dropped 0 bases, with 8 bases sitting between them. The CDR3 sequence is 15 residues long. Germline CDR1 reads MGHRA; CDR2 reads YSYEKL. Here the CDR3 reads CASSQMEDSNQPQHF. The DNA for the CDR3 is TGCGCCAGCAGCCAAATGGAGGATAGCAATCAGCCCCAGCATTTT.

The rearrangement uses TRBV29-1 and TRBJ1-2; a possible D gene is TRBD1 (6 bases). The V gene lost 5 bases and the J gene lost 3 bases, with 10 bases spanning the gap. Germline assignment: CDR1 SQVTM and CDR2 ANQGSEA. This CDR3 spans 12 amino acids. CDR3 sequence (DNA): TGCAGCGTTACCAGGGGAGACTATGGCTACACCTTC. Translating it yields CSVTRGDYGYTF.

As regards this clone: A much larger clone sits a single nucleotide away, making a read error possible. The chain joins TRBV28 to TRBJ2-7; 7 bases agree with TRBD1. Germline V gene data show CDR1 as MDHEN and CDR2 as SYDVKM. This CDR3 has 13 amino acids. Germline trimming cut 6 bases from V and 3 bases from J; bases unmatched to any gene: 5. This CDR3 is CASSLGTVYEQYF. In DNA form, the CDR3 reads TGTGCCAGCAGCCTCGGGACAGTCTACGAGCAGTACTTC.

This chain uses TRBV7-9 with TRBJ1-4, with D perhaps TRBD1 (5 bases). The V end was cut by 5 bases, the J end by 4 bases, with 11 bases between. The CDR3 is 14 amino acids. The germline V gene has CDR1 SEHNR and CDR2 FQNEAQ (reference sequence). CDR3 residues: CASSPWGRNEKLFF. In DNA, the CDR3 is TGTGCCAGCAGCCCCTGGGGCCGTAATGAAAAACTGTTTTTT. The complete variable domain, with remaining parts taken from reference TRBV7-9 and TRBJ1-4, reads DTGVSQNPRHKITKRGQNVTFRCDPISEHNRLYWYRQTLGQGPEFLTYFQNEAQLEKSRLLSDRFSAERPKGSFSTLEIQRTEQGDSAMYLCASSPWGRNEKLFFGSGTQLSVL.